Following are 2 T cell receptor beta chains from one sample sequenced in a study of blood T cell repertoires in COVID-19. TCRdb's copy holds only in-frame clones and misses some; the assay was immunoSEQ multiplex PCR. Of 150,000 to 200,000 clones in the sample, around 86% are singletons; the top ten hold about an eighth. The specimen was peripheral blood. Every receptor here comes from a man in his 70s who had recovered from COVID-19.

J is TRBJ2-1 and V is TRBV9; 9 nucleotides line up with TRBD2. The trim removed 3 bases at V and 1 base at J, leaving 5 bases unmatched. This CDR3 contains 16 residues. From germline, CDR1 is SGDLS and CDR2 YYNGEE. The CDR3 loop reads CASSGSSGRSYNEQFF. The CDR3 DNA sequence: TGTGCCAGCAGCGGATCCAGCGGGAGGTCCTACAATGAGCAGTTCTTC.

This chain links TRBV7-8 with TRBJ2-5; the match to TRBD2 covers 13 bases. Losses at the gene ends were 5 bases for V and 5 bases for J; bases not matched to a gene: 5. The length of the CDR3 is 15 residues. Germline V CDR1 and CDR2: SGHVS, FQNEAQ. CDR3 coding DNA: TGTGCCAGCAGCCCGGGACTAGCGGGGTCTGAGACCCAGTACTTC. Translating it yields CASSPGLAGSETQYF.